Each of the 23 T cell receptor beta chains below was sequenced from the same sample in a study of T cells in Graves' hyperthyroidism and ophthalmopathy. Amplification of TCR beta CDR3 regions was performed using RNA transcripts as template. HTBI primers were employed in a first-round RT-PCR of the TCR CDR3. TCRdb re-derived calls from the multiplex PCR reads in MiXCR, one entry per CDR3 protein. Of around 400,000 distinct CDR3 sequences detected, over 12% appear once; the ten largest clones hold roughly a fifth. Sequenced sample: blood. These receptors all stem from a woman in her sixties with Graves' ophthalmopathy.

V usage is TRBV10-3 and J usage is TRBJ2-2; a weak D match, TRBD2 (6 bases). CDR3 size: 17 residues. Germline V lookup: CDR1 ENHRY, CDR2 SYGVKD. Trimming took off 1 base at V and 1 base at J, with 13 bases between the two ends. The CDR3 bases are TGTGCCATCAGTGAGTTTGGAGGGGCCCGGAACACCGGGGAGCTGTTTTTT. Translating it yields CAISEFGGARNTGELFF.

This clonotype has a count of ten or more. This rearrangement joins TRBV20-1 to TRBJ2-1; TRBD1 aligns across 7 bases. Germline CDR1 and CDR2: DFQATT and SNEGSKA (reference sequence). This CDR3 is 14 amino acids long. Unmatched junction bases numbered 12, after V lost 6 bases and J lost 7 bases. CDR3 sequence reads: CSAAKGGFLNEQFF. Written as DNA, the CDR3 is TGCAGTGCAGCTAAAGGGGGCTTTCTTAATGAGCAGTTCTTC.

This clonotype was seen only a few times. The chain combines TRBV20-1 with TRBJ1-2, with D unresolved. Germline V gene sequence: CDR1 DFQATT, CDR2 SNEGSKA (reference sequence). Trimming shortened V by 8 bases and J by 3 bases, and 10 bases separated the two germline ends. This CDR3 comprises 11 residues. CDR3 region: CSTKTDYGYTF. The CDR3 region has the DNA TGCAGTACCAAGACGGACTATGGCTACACCTTC.

In this sample, this clonotype turned up a few times. The chain recombines TRBV15 with TRBJ2-5; D is undetermined. The ends were cut back, 8 bases at V and 2 bases at J, with 9 bases in the middle. The CDR3 length is 12 residues. Germline V CDR1 and CDR2: LNHNV, YYDKDF (reference sequence). The CDR3 spells CATGRRQETQYF. The CDR3 nucleotides read TGTGCCACCGGTCGGCGGCAAGAGACCCAGTACTTC.

The chain employs TRBV19 and TRBJ1-6, with D perhaps matching TRBD1 (5 bases). CDR3 size: 14 residues. V lost 8 bases and J 3 bases, leaving 11 bases between the germline ends. Germline CDR1 is LNHDA and CDR2 is SQIVND (reference sequence). The CDR3 nucleotides read TGTGCCAGTGGCCCGGACATCTATAATTCACCCCTCCACTTT. This codes for CASGPDIYNSPLHF.

This rearrangement joins TRBV5-1 to TRBJ2-5; TRBD2 matches at 10 bases. Germline CDR1 is SGHRS and CDR2 is YFSETQ. V was clipped by 7 bases and J by 5 bases; unmatched bases: 11. The CDR3 runs 15 residues. DNA of the CDR3: TGCGCCAGCGACTCCCGAGCGGGGGGGAGGGAGACCCAGTACTTC. Protein product: CASDSRAGGRETQYF.

There are many counts of this clonotype. The V gene is TRBV2, the J gene TRBJ1-5; 9 bases are shared with TRBD1. V was pared by 7 bases and J by 4 bases, with 5 bases of the junction left unmatched. The CDR3 is made up of 14 amino acids. Germline V gives CDR1 SNHLY, CDR2 FYNNEI. The CDR3 DNA sequence: TGTGCCAGCACCACGGGACAGGGAAATCAGCCCCAGCATTTT. It specifies CASTTGQGNQPQHF.

This clonotype was found many times. The gene calls are TRBV7-2 and TRBJ2-7; 7 bases match TRBD2. Germline assignment: CDR1 SGHTA and CDR2 FQGNSA. The CDR3 has 14 residues. With 5 bases clipped from V and 3 bases from J, the junction kept 7 bases outside the gene matches. The CDR3 here is CASSPQREHYEQYF. CDR3 nucleotides: TGTGCCAGCAGCCCGCAGCGGGAACACTACGAGCAGTACTTC.

This clonotype has ten or more counts. The chain has TRBV18 and TRBJ1-1; no reliable D call. This CDR3 has 16 amino acids. CDR1 and CDR2 from the germline V gene are KGHSH and LQKENI. The V and J ends lost 3 bases and 1 base respectively, with 15 bases between them. DNA for the CDR3: TGTGCCAGCTCACCCTCGGGCCGACTGGCGAACACTGAAGCTTTCTTT. It yields the protein CASSPSGRLANTEAFF.

This clonotype was counted at least ten times. This chain joins TRBV18 and TRBJ1-1; no reliable D call. V was shortened by 5 bases and J by 1 base, with 8 bases between the two germline ends. The CDR3 has 13 amino acids. CDR1 KGHSH and CDR2 LQKENI come from the germline V gene. The CDR3 reads CASSRVGNTEAFF. In DNA form, the CDR3 reads TGTGCCAGCTCAAGGGTCGGGAACACTGAAGCTTTCTTT.

The gene calls are TRBV25-1 and TRBJ2-1; 11 bases align to TRBD2. V was pared by 1 base and J by 10 bases, with 6 bases of the junction left unmatched. The CDR3 is made up of 15 amino acids. Germline CDR1 MGHDK, CDR2 SYGVNS. CDR3 amino acids: CASSEFSGRAGEQFF. CDR3 nucleotide sequence: TGTGCCAGCAGTGAATTTAGCGGGAGGGCCGGAGAGCAGTTCTTC.

The V call is TRBV29-1, the J call TRBJ2-7; D is possibly TRBD1 or TRBD2 (5 bases each). CDR1 and CDR2 from the germline V gene are SQVTM and ANQGSEA. The CDR3 loop spans 13 amino acids. V was pared by 7 bases and J by 1 base, with 14 bases between. In DNA, the CDR3 is TGCAGCGCCTCGGGACCTACGTCCTACGAGCAGTACTTC. Protein sequence: CSASGPTSYEQYF.

This clonotype came up many times. This chain connects TRBV28 to TRBJ1-4; the D is unclear. Germline V gives CDR1 MDHEN, CDR2 SYDVKM. Between the trimmed V and J ends, which lost 6 bases and 2 bases, there was a span of 10 bases. The CDR3 sequence is 14 residues long. The CDR3 region has the DNA TGTGCCAGCAGCGTCCCGGGGACTAATGAAAAACTGTTTTTT. Amino acids: CASSVPGTNEKLFF. The entire variable domain, with the rest obtained from reference TRBV28 and TRBJ1-4, is as follows: DVKVTQSSRYLVKRTGEKVFLECVQDMDHENMFWYRQDPGLGLRLIYFSYDVKMKEKGDIPEGYSVSREKKERFSLILESASTNQTSMYLCASSVPGTNEKLFFGSGTQLSVL.

This clonotype was recorded many times. The chain combines TRBV20-1 with TRBJ2-1, with 7 nucleotides matching TRBD2. V trimming: 0 bases; J trimming: 8 bases; junction bases outside the gene matches: 13. Per the germline V gene, CDR1 is DFQATT and CDR2 is SNEGSKA (reference sequence). The CDR3 runs 16 residues. Here the CDR3 reads CSARDDRDYLSHEQFF. The CDR3 DNA is TGCAGTGCTAGAGATGACCGGGACTACCTATCACATGAGCAGTTCTTC.

This clonotype came up many times. This chain uses TRBV11-2 with TRBJ1-6, with D unclear. The CDR3 is 13 amino acids. Germline V gene lookup returns CDR1 SGHAT and CDR2 FQNNGV. The ends were cut back, 5 bases at V and 10 bases at J, with 12 bases in the middle. Written as DNA, the CDR3 is TGTGCCAGCAGCCCAGAACAGTCCTCACCCCTCCACTTT. Translation gives CASSPEQSSPLHF.

This clonotype appeared a few times. The genes are TRBV5-1 and TRBJ2-1, with 12 bases lining up with TRBD2. CDR3 length equals 14 residues. The J segment lost 9 bases and the V segment lost 7 bases, leaving 8 bases of the junction unmatched. Germline V CDR1 and CDR2: SGHRS, YFSETQ. DNA of the CDR3: TGCGCCAGCGGCTGGACTAGCGGGATTGGTGAGCAGTTCTTC. It specifies CASGWTSGIGEQFF.

This clonotype was seen many times. This chain joins TRBV3-1 and TRBJ2-2; no clear D. Trimming pared 2 bases from V and 5 bases from J, leaving 9 bases between. The germline CDR1 and CDR2 sequences are LGHDT and YNNKEL (reference sequence). The CDR3 is 14 residues long. The CDR3 DNA reads as TGTGCCAGCAGCCAAATGACCCGTACCGGGGAGCTGTTTTTT. Translation gives CASSQMTRTGELFF.

As to this clonotype: Its ends do not fully match the called genes, so a read error is possible. The CDR3 DNA reads TGCAGTGTTAGAGATGTCTCCTGGGGCACTGAAGCTTTCTTT. Translation gives CSVRDVSWGTEAFF. The chain has TRBV20-1 and TRBJ1-1; no clear D gene. CDR1 is DFQATT and CDR2 is SNEGSKA in the germline V gene (reference sequence). CDR3 length: 14 amino acids.

The table lists this clonotype with a few counts. The genes are TRBV5-1 and TRBJ2-7; 8 bases map to TRBD2. This CDR3 has 15 residues. Trimming at V came to 4 bases and at J to 3 bases, leaving 9 bases not matched to a gene. Germline loops: CDR1 SGHRS, CDR2 YFSETQ. The CDR3 region is CASSLGFSGIYEQYF. The CDR3 DNA reads as TGCGCCAGCAGCCTTGGGTTTAGCGGGATCTACGAGCAGTACTTC.

In this sample, this clonotype turned up a few times. This sequence joins TRBV7-9 and TRBJ1-6; no definite D call. Trimming took 4 bases from V and 6 from J, leaving 10 bases between them. This CDR3 has 14 residues. The germline V gene has CDR1 SEHNR and CDR2 FQNEAQ (reference sequence). The CDR3 sequence is CASSSGVVNSPLHF. The CDR3 nucleotides are TGTGCCAGCAGCTCCGGGGTCGTTAATTCACCCCTCCACTTT.

There are many counts of this clonotype. This rearrangement joins TRBV27 to TRBJ1-1; TRBD1 matches at 9 bases. CDR1 and CDR2 from the germline V gene are MNHEY and SMNVEV (reference sequence). V shed 2 bases and J 3 bases; nucleotides not matched to a gene: 10. This CDR3 has 17 residues. The CDR3 DNA is TGTGCCAGCAGTTTACTCCCGGCGGGACAGGGAGACACTGAAGCTTTCTTT. Protein: CASSLLPAGQGDTEAFF.

This chain uses TRBV6-1 with TRBJ2-5; D is perhaps TRBD1 (6 bases). The CDR3 has 14 amino acids. In germline, CDR1 is MNHNS, CDR2 SASEGT. V lost 5 bases, J lost 5 bases, and 15 bases lay in between. In DNA form, the CDR3 reads TGTGCCAGCAGTACCCGTCAGGGGCGGGAGACCCAGTACTTC. Translated: CASSTRQGRETQYF.

The genes are TRBV27 and TRBJ1-5; 7 bases line up with TRBD1. The CDR3 has 15 amino acids. Unmatched junction bases numbered 11, after V lost 7 bases and J lost 5 bases. The germline CDR1 and CDR2 sequences are MNHEY and SMNVEV (reference sequence). The CDR3 DNA reads TGTGCCAGCAACAGACAGGGAGGTCCGGATCAGCCCCAGCATTTT. Encoded protein: CASNRQGGPDQPQHF.